Listed here is a single T cell receptor (beta chain). The data belong to a study of blood T cell repertoires in COVID-19. The CDR3 consists of 15 residues. J lost 3 bases, V lost 6 bases, and 11 bases had no gene match. CDR1 and CDR2 from the germline V gene are MNHEY and SMNVEV (reference sequence). In the authors' workflow: From reference gene primer amplification, estimates of nucleated cell counts were derived. Produced via immunoSEQ multiplex PCR; TCRdb's table is partial and in-frame only. V and J calls and clone size follow that table, whereas D and trimming were derived from the DNA. The sample lists about 140,000 clones, approximately 85% occurring once.

Sample: peripheral blood. The TCR originated in a man aged 50-59 years with acute or convalescent COVID-19. This chain connects TRBV27 to TRBJ2-7; 7 bases map to TRBD1. CDR3 nucleotide sequence: TGTGCCAGCAGCCGTCCCGGGACAGCCCACTACGAGCAGTACTTC. This translates into CASSRPGTAHYEQYF.